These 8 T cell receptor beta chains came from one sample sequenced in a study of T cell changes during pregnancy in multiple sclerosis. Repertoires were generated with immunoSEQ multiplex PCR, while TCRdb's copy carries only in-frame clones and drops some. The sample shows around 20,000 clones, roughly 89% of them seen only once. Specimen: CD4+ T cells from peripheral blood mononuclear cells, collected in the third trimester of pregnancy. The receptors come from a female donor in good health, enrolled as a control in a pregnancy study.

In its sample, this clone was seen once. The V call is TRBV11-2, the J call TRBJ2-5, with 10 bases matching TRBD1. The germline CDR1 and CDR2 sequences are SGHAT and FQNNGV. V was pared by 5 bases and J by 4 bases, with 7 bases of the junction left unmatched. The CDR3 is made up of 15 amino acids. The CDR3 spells CASSLWDRGRETQYF. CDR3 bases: TGTGCCAGCAGCCTTTGGGACAGGGGAAGAGAGACCCAGTACTTC.

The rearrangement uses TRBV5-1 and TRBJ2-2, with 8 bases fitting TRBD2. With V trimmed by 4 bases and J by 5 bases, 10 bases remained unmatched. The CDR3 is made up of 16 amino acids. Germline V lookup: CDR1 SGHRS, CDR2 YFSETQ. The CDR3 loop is CASSPLGGLGTGELFF. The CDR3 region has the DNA TGCGCCAGCAGCCCCCTTGGGGGACTAGGAACCGGGGAGCTGTTTTTT.

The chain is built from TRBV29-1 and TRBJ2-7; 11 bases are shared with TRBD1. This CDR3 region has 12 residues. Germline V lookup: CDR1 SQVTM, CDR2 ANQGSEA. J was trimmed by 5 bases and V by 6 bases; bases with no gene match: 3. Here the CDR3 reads CSVGQGADEQYF. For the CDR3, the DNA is TGCAGCGTAGGACAGGGGGCGGACGAGCAGTACTTC.

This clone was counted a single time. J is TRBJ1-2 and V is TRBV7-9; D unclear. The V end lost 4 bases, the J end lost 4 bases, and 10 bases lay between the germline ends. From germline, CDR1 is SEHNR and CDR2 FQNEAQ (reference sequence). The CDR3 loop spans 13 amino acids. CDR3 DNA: TGTGCCAGCAGCTCCCACGAAGCCTATGGCTACACCTTC. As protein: CASSSHEAYGYTF.

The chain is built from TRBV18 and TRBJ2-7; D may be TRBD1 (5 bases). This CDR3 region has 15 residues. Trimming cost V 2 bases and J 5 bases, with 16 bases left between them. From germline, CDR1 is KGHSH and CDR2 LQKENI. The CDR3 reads CASSPSGMQGNEQYF. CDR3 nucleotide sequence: TGTGCCAGCTCACCAAGTGGAATGCAGGGTAACGAGCAGTACTTC.

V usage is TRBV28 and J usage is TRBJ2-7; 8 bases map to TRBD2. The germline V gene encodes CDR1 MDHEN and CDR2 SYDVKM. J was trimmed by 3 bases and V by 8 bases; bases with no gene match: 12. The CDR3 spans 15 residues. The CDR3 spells CASSGRLAGFYEQYF. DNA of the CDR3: TGTGCCAGCTCTGGACGGCTAGCGGGCTTCTACGAGCAGTACTTC. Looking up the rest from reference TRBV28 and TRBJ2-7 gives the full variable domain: DVKVTQSSRYLVKRTGEKVFLECVQDMDHENMFWYRQDPGLGLRLIYFSYDVKMKEKGDIPEGYSVSREKKERFSLILESASTNQTSMYLCASSGRLAGFYEQYFGPGTRLTVT.

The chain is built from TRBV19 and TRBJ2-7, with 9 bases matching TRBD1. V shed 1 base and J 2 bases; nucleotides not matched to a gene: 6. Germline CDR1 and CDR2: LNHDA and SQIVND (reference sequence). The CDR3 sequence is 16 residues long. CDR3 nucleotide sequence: TGTGCCAGTAGTATAGCTGGGACAGGGAGCCCCTACGAGCAGTACTTC. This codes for CASSIAGTGSPYEQYF. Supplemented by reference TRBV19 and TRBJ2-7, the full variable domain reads DGGITQSPKYLFRKEGQNVTLSCEQNLNHDAMYWYRQDPGQGLRLIYYSQIVNDFQKGDIAEGYSVSREKKESFPLTVTSAQKNPTAFYLCASSIAGTGSPYEQYFGPGTRLTVT.

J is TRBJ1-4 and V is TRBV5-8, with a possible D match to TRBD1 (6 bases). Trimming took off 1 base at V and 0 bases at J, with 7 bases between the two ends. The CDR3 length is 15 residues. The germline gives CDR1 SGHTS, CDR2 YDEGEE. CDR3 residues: CASSLRGTTNEKLFF. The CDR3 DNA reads TGTGCCAGCAGCTTGAGGGGGACAACTAATGAAAAACTGTTTTTT.